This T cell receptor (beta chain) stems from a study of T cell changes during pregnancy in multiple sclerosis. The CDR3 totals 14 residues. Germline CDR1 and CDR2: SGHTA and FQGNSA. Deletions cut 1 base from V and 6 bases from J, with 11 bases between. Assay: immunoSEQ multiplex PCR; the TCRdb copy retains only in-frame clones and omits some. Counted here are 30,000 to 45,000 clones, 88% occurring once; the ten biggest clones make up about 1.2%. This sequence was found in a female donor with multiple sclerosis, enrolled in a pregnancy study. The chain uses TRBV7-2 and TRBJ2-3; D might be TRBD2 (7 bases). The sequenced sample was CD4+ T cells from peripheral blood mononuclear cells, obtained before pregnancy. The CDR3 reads CASSLVGGRDTQYF. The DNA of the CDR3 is TGTGCCAGCAGCTTAGTCGGGGGGCGGGATACGCAGTATTTT.